The 25 T cell receptor beta chains listed next were all sequenced from one sample in a study of long-term antiretroviral therapy in people with HIV. Investigators performed immunoSEQ version v3.0 at survey level. Generated by immunoSEQ multiplex PCR, the TCRdb table keeps only in-frame clones and is missing some. This table holds fewer than 45,000 clones, nearly 95% found once. The sequenced sample was unsorted PBMCs, obtained 3.7 years after starting antiretroviral therapy. The receptor source for this set is a woman in her forties or fifties with HIV.

This chain connects TRBV15 to TRBJ2-5, with a possible D match to TRBD1 (6 bases). The ends were cut back, 0 bases at V and 5 bases at J, with 13 bases in the middle. The CDR3 has 15 amino acids. From germline, CDR1 is LNHNV and CDR2 YYDKDF (reference sequence). In nucleotides, the CDR3 is TGTGCCACCAGCAGAGAAGGGCAGGGGTACGAGACCCAGTACTTC. This sequence encodes CATSREGQGYETQYF.

The chain uses TRBV27 and TRBJ2-5; D possibly corresponds to TRBD1 (5 bases). Trimming shortened V by 6 bases and J by 5 bases, and 19 bases separated the two germline ends. Germline lookup yields CDR1 MNHEY and CDR2 SMNVEV (reference sequence). This CDR3 contains 15 residues. CDR3 bases: TGTGCCAGCAGCCGCACGCGACTGGGGCCCGAGACCCAGTACTTC. Protein sequence: CASSRTRLGPETQYF.

The V and J genes are TRBV4-2 and TRBJ2-3; 11 nucleotides line up with TRBD1. V gave up 3 bases and J gave up 5 bases; unmatched junction bases: 7. CDR1 is LGHNA, CDR2 YNFKEQ, per germline. This CDR3 has 16 amino acids. The CDR3 spells CASSHPGTGGKDTQYF. CDR3 nucleotide sequence: TGTGCCAGCAGCCACCCCGGGACAGGGGGAAAAGATACGCAGTATTTT.

The chain links TRBV10-1 to TRBJ2-7; D gene unclear. Trimming removed 4 bases from V and 0 bases from J, with 4 bases in between. The CDR3 runs to 12 residues. Germline CDR1 is WNHNN and CDR2 is SYGVQD (reference sequence). The CDR3 nucleotides are TGCGCCAGCAGTGGGAGCTCCTACGAGCAGTACTTC. It specifies CASSGSSYEQYF.

The chain combines TRBV19 with TRBJ1-1, with D maybe TRBD1 (5 bases). In germline, CDR1 is LNHDA, CDR2 SQIVND (reference sequence). This CDR3 has 14 residues. Trimming shortened V by 6 bases and J by 1 base, and 12 bases separated the two germline ends. The CDR3 DNA reads as TGTGCCAGTAGCCCTGGGGCGGCGAACACTGAAGCTTTCTTT. It codes for CASSPGAANTEAFF.

V gene TRBV10-3 combines with J gene TRBJ2-2; 14 bases map to TRBD2. This CDR3 has 15 residues. V trimming: 6 bases; J trimming: 6 bases; junction bases outside the gene matches: 3. Germline V CDR1 and CDR2: ENHRY, SYGVKD. The CDR3 nucleotides read TGTGCCATCAGGGGGACTAGCGGGGGCCCCGGGGAGCTGTTTTTT. It yields the protein CAIRGTSGGPGELFF.

This chain joins TRBV6-5 and TRBJ2-5; possibly TRBD1 for D (5 bases). Germline-derived CDR1 and CDR2 are MNHEY and SVGAGI. The CDR3 is made up of 13 amino acids. V was trimmed by 2 bases and J by 5 bases, leaving 9 bases between them. The CDR3 DNA sequence: TGTGCCAGCAGTTACCCAGGGATGGAGACCCAGTACTTC. Its translation: CASSYPGMETQYF.

Only one count was recorded for this clone. The chain carries TRBV29-1 and TRBJ2-5, with no clear D. CDR1 SQVTM and CDR2 ANQGSEA come from the germline V gene. This CDR3 is 12 amino acids long. V was trimmed by 5 bases and J by 4 bases, leaving 11 bases between them. CDR3 coding DNA: TGCAGCGTTCTTGCTGGAATAGAGACCCAGTACTTC. The encoded protein is CSVLAGIETQYF.

The chain employs TRBV19 and TRBJ1-4, with a possible D match to TRBD1 (6 bases). The CDR3 is 13 residues long. The V gene's germline CDR1 is LNHDA and CDR2 SQIVND (reference sequence). Trimming left V 9 bases short and J 8 bases short, with 16 bases between. CDR3 residues: CASYRGGAEKLFF. DNA for the CDR3: TGTGCCAGCTACCGGGGGGGCGCGGAAAAACTGTTTTTT.

This clone was observed a few times. The chain is built from TRBV18 and TRBJ2-6, with 8 positions matching TRBD2. The ends lost 4 bases at V and 4 bases at J; junction bases unmatched: 12. This CDR3 has 18 amino acids. CDR1 is KGHSH and CDR2 is LQKENI in the germline V gene. The DNA of the CDR3 is TGTGCCAGCTCACTGCTCCTCGGGGGGGCTACCGGGGCCAACGTCCTGACTTTC. This gives the protein CASSLLLGGATGANVLTF.

The chain links TRBV7-3 to TRBJ1-1; D is unclear. Trimming shortened V by 6 bases and J by 11 bases, and 19 bases separated the two germline ends. The CDR3 length is 13 residues. Looked up from germline, CDR1 is SGHTA and CDR2 is FQGTGA. The CDR3 DNA sequence: TGTGCCAGCAGTATAGATATGGGGAGAACGGCTTTCTTT. Translated, it gives CASSIDMGRTAFF.

The chain has TRBV27 and TRBJ1-2; D may be TRBD1 (6 bases). Trimming removed 1 base from V and 5 bases from J, with 14 bases in between. The CDR3 extends over 15 amino acids. In germline, CDR1 is MNHEY, CDR2 SMNVEV (reference sequence). CDR3 nucleotide sequence: TGTGCCAGCAGTTTATATAGGGCCAGGGGATATGGCTACACCTTC. Protein product: CASSLYRARGYGYTF.

The CDR3 region has the DNA TGTGCCTGGAGTAGGACAGGGCGGACCGGGGAGCTGTTTTTT. It codes for CAWSRTGRTGELFF. The V call is TRBV30, the J call TRBJ2-2, with 8 bases identical to TRBD1. The germline V gene has CDR1 GTSNPN and CDR2 SVGIG (reference sequence). CDR3 length: 14 residues. Unmatched junction bases numbered 4, after V lost 2 bases and J lost 5 bases. Full variable domain (outside the CDR3, taken from reference TRBV30 and TRBJ2-2): SQTIHQWPATLVQPVGSPLSLECTVEGTSNPNLYWYRQAAGRGLQLLFYSVGIGQISSEVPQNLSASRPQDRQFILSSKKLLLSDSGFYLCAWSRTGRTGELFFGEGSRLTVL.

V is TRBV5-4 and J is TRBJ2-3, with 11 bases that match TRBD2. Germline CDR1 SGHNT, CDR2 YYREEE (reference sequence). CDR3 length equals 14 residues. The V and J ends lost 4 bases and 6 bases, in that order; junction bases with no gene match: 4. The DNA for the CDR3 is TGTGCCAGCAGCGAACTAGCGGGGGCGGATACGCAGTATTTT. Translating gives CASSELAGADTQYF.

V and J are TRBV5-1 and TRBJ2-5; possibly TRBD1 for D (5 bases). The CDR3 has 12 residues. Per the germline V gene, CDR1 is SGHRS and CDR2 is YFSETQ. Trimming cost V 5 bases and J 4 bases, with 9 bases left between them. DNA of the CDR3: TGCGCCAGCAGTATTACAGGAGAGACCCAGTACTTC. It translates to CASSITGETQYF.

This clone has only one observation. This chain connects TRBV10-3 to TRBJ1-3, with D unclear. V lost 2 bases and J 0 bases, leaving 5 bases between the germline ends. Germline V CDR1 and CDR2: ENHRY, SYGVKD. The CDR3 sequence is 14 residues long. The CDR3 DNA sequence: TGTGCCATCAGTGAGCCGGCCTCTGGAAACACCATATATTTT. Translated, it gives CAISEPASGNTIYF.

This chain joins TRBV30 and TRBJ2-7; 13 bases are a match to TRBD2. The CDR3 totals 14 residues. After removal of 1 base from V and 3 bases from J, the junction contained 0 bases not matched to a gene. Germline values: CDR1 GTSNPN, CDR2 SVGIG (reference sequence). The CDR3 DNA follows: TGTGCCTGGAGTGGACTAGCGGGGGGCTACGAGCAGTACTTC. Residues: CAWSGLAGGYEQYF.

This clone was seen a handful of times. V is TRBV9 and J is TRBJ1-3; no reliable D call. CDR3 length: 15 amino acids. Looked up from germline, CDR1 is SGDLS and CDR2 is YYNGEE. V lost 4 bases and J lost 0, with 11 bases in between. The CDR3 DNA reads as TGTGCCAGCAGCTCCCGTAGCTACTCTGGAAACACCATATATTTT. Translation gives CASSSRSYSGNTIYF.

The CDR3 here is CASITAGQRDLGYTF. The CDR3 nucleotides read TGTGCCAGCATTACTGCGGGACAGAGGGATCTCGGCTACACCTTC. The gene calls are TRBV6-6 and TRBJ1-2, with 7 bases that match TRBD1. CDR1 is MNHNY and CDR2 is SVGAGI in the germline V gene (reference sequence). This CDR3 is 15 amino acids long. After removal of 7 bases from V and 8 bases from J, the junction contained 16 bases not matched to a gene.

The count of this clone is one. The chain uses TRBV7-9 and TRBJ1-1; D remains ambiguous. Trimming removed 4 bases at V and 4 bases at J, with 10 bases between. The CDR3 extends over 13 amino acids. Looked up from germline, CDR1 is SEHNR and CDR2 is FQNEAQ (reference sequence). The CDR3 is CASSYNGFTEAFF. CDR3 nucleotide sequence: TGTGCCAGCAGCTACAATGGGTTCACTGAAGCTTTCTTT.

This chain links TRBV4-3 with TRBJ1-6, with 9 bases fitting TRBD1. V lost 3 bases, J lost 7 bases, and 7 bases stayed unmatched. This CDR3 is built from 16 residues. Germline V lookup: CDR1 LGHNA, CDR2 YSLEER. This chain's CDR3 is CASSQARDRDNSPLHF. The CDR3 region has the DNA TGCGCCAGCAGCCAGGCCCGGGACAGGGACAATTCACCCCTCCACTTT.

The chain uses TRBV6-1 and TRBJ1-2; D remains unclear. The CDR3 sequence is 14 residues long. From germline, CDR1 is MNHNS and CDR2 SASEGT. V was clipped by 1 base and J by 4 bases, with 10 bases between them. Here the CDR3 reads CASSEERRPYGYTF. For the CDR3, the DNA is TGTGCCAGCAGTGAAGAGCGGCGGCCCTATGGCTACACCTTC.

The chain has TRBV5-1 and TRBJ1-6; tentative D call: TRBD1 (5 bases). CDR1 is SGHRS, CDR2 YFSETQ, per germline. The V end was cut by 1 base, the J end by 2 bases, with 7 bases between. The CDR3 is 15 residues long. The CDR3 reads CASSLRGTYNSPLHF. DNA for the CDR3: TGCGCCAGCAGCTTGAGGGGCACCTATAATTCACCCCTCCACTTT.

The chain couples TRBV30 to TRBJ1-2, with TRBD1 as a possible D gene (5 bases). This CDR3 comprises 14 residues. The germline gives CDR1 GTSNPN, CDR2 SVGIG (reference sequence). V lost 5 bases and J 5 bases, leaving 18 bases between the germline ends. CDR3 nucleotide sequence: TGTGCCTGGGGGGGTCGGGGAAGTGAGTATGGCTACACCTTC. Translating gives CAWGGRGSEYGYTF.

This sequence joins TRBV2 and TRBJ1-2; D might be TRBD1 (5 bases). Trimming pared 5 bases from V and 0 bases from J, leaving 10 bases between. CDR1 SNHLY and CDR2 FYNNEI come from the germline V gene. The CDR3 length is 14 residues. CDR3 region: CASSSWTTNYGYTF. The DNA of the CDR3 is TGTGCCAGCAGTTCATGGACAACTAACTATGGCTACACCTTC.